This T cell receptor beta chain was sequenced during a study of OX40 agonist ivuxolimab in advanced cancers. As for the study in general: Given to patients was ivuxolimab, an agonistic anti-OX40 (CD134) antibody. In three patients, partial responses were observed, one with hepatocellular carcinoma and two with cutaneous melanoma.

Only in-frame clones appear in the TCRdb table, and some are missing; sequencing was by immunoSEQ multiplex PCR. The data show about 82,000 clones, approximately 89% seen once. The receptor comes from an adult with an advanced solid tumor such as melanoma, head and neck, liver or kidney cancer. The sample was CD4+ or CD8+ T cells sorted from blood, taken in a trial of the OX40 agonist ivuxolimab.

CDR3 in amino acids: CAITGNREDEQYF. CDR3 nucleotides: TGTGCCATCACGGGGAACAGGGAGGACGAGCAGTACTTC. This chain uses TRBV10-3 with TRBJ2-7; possibly TRBD1 or TRBD2 for D (6 bases each). V lost 7 bases to trimming and J lost 5 bases, with 15 bases between them. CDR1 and CDR2 from the germline V gene are ENHRY and SYGVKD. The CDR3 loop spans 13 amino acids.